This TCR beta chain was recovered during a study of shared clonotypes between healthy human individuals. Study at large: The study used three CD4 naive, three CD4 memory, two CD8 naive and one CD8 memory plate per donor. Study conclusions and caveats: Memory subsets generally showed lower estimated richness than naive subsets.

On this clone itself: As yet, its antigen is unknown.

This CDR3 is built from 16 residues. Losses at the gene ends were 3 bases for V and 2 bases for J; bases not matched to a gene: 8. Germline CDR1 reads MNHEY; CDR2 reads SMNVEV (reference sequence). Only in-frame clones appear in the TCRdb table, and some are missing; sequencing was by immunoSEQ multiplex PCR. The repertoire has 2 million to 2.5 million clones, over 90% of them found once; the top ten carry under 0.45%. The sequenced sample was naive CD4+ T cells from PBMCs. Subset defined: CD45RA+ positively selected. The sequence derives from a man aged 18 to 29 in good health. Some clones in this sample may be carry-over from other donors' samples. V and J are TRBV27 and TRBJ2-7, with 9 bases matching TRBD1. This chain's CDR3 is CASSLERTGVAYEQYF. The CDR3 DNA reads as TGTGCCAGCAGTTTGGAAAGGACAGGGGTTGCCTACGAGCAGTACTTC.